One and the same sample provided the 17 T cell receptor beta chains below, sequenced in a study of blood T cell repertoires in COVID-19. Libraries were prepared by immunoSEQ multiplex PCR; TCRdb keeps only in-frame clonotypes and omits some of them. The table lists tens of thousands of clones, around 83% of them singletons. Sequencing was done on a sample of peripheral blood. These receptors all come from a human donor in a cohort sampled during active COVID-19.

This clone was seen once. The chain is built from TRBV6-6 and TRBJ1-4; D gene unclear. There are 13 residues in the CDR3. Germline V gene data show CDR1 as MNHNY and CDR2 as SVGAGI (reference sequence). V lost 2 bases and J 8 bases, leaving 9 bases between the germline ends. CDR3 region: CASSYARGEKLFF. CDR3 DNA: TGTGCCAGCAGTTACGCCCGAGGGGAAAAACTGTTTTTT.

V and J are TRBV30 and TRBJ1-1; D may be TRBD1 (5 bases). The CDR3 loop spans 13 amino acids. Per the germline V gene, CDR1 is GTSNPN and CDR2 is SVGIG (reference sequence). Between the trimmed V and J ends, which lost 5 bases and 1 base, there was a span of 11 bases. This CDR3 is CAWQDRGNTEAFF. The CDR3 DNA is TGTGCCTGGCAAGACAGAGGGAACACTGAAGCTTTCTTT.

This clone was detected once. The chain couples TRBV3-1 (or the pseudogene TRBV3-2) to TRBJ1-2, with D maybe TRBD1 (6 bases). This CDR3 is built from 15 residues. Trimming cost V 0 bases and J 8 bases, with 16 bases left between them. The germline gives CDR1 LGHDT, CDR2 YNNKEL (reference sequence). The CDR3 DNA follows: TGTGCCAGCAGCCAAGATCCGACAGGTTCGTCGGGCTACACCTTC. Translated: CASSQDPTGSSGYTF.

This chain uses TRBV7-9 with TRBJ2-1, with 10 bases lining up with TRBD2. There are 16 residues in the CDR3. CDR1 SEHNR and CDR2 FQNEAQ come from the germline V gene (reference sequence). Germline trimming cut 0 bases from V and 8 bases from J; bases unmatched to any gene: 7. In nucleotides, the CDR3 is TGTGCCAGCAGCTTAGCCAAGCGGGGGGGCGAGGATGAGCAGTTCTTC. Translated, it gives CASSLAKRGGEDEQFF.

The chain links TRBV18 to TRBJ1-2; tentative D call: TRBD1 (6 bases). Germline V gene data show CDR1 as KGHSH and CDR2 as LQKENI. The CDR3 spans 15 residues. Trimming took off 0 bases at V and 4 bases at J, with 12 bases between the two ends. The CDR3 bases are TGTGCCAGCTCACCACCGAACAGGGCCTCCTATGGCTACACCTTC. Its translation is CASSPPNRASYGYTF.

The chain uses TRBV18 and TRBJ2-7; 9 bases map to TRBD1. The CDR3 spans 15 residues. With V trimmed by 1 base and J by 1 base, 2 bases remained unmatched. The germline CDR1 and CDR2 sequences are KGHSH and LQKENI. The CDR3 is CASSPRGQGSYEQYF. CDR3 DNA: TGTGCCAGCTCACCACGGGGACAGGGTTCCTACGAGCAGTACTTC. Using reference TRBV18 and TRBJ2-7 for the parts outside the CDR3, the full variable domain is NAGVMQNPRHLVRRRGQEARLRCSPMKGHSHVYWYRQLPEEGLKFMVYLQKENIIDESGMPKERFSAEFPKEGPSILRIQQVVRGDSAAYFCASSPRGQGSYEQYFGPGTRLTVT.

The rearrangement uses TRBV9 and TRBJ2-1, with 11 nucleotides matching TRBD1. In germline, CDR1 is SGDLS, CDR2 YYNGEE. V shed 4 bases and J 2 bases; nucleotides not matched to a gene: 17. The CDR3 loop spans 20 amino acids. CDR3 sequence: CASSPGGTGGVSGPYNEQFF. The CDR3 DNA is TGTGCCAGCAGCCCCGGCGGGACAGGGGGTGTAAGCGGGCCCTACAATGAGCAGTTCTTC.

V is TRBV6-1 and J is TRBJ2-6; tentative D call: TRBD1 (6 bases). This CDR3 has 18 amino acids. Germline CDR1 and CDR2: MNHNS and SASEGT. Trimming cost V 2 bases and J 0 bases, with 14 bases left between them. CDR3 sequence: CASSEFARGYSGANVLTF. CDR3 DNA: TGTGCCAGCAGTGAATTCGCGAGGGGGTACTCTGGGGCCAACGTCCTGACTTTC.

The gene calls are TRBV7-3 and TRBJ2-1, with D perhaps matching TRBD2 (6 bases). The V gene lost 2 bases and the J gene lost 0 bases, with 8 bases spanning the gap. Germline V gene data show CDR1 as SGHTA and CDR2 as FQGTGA. This CDR3 is built from 15 residues. The CDR3 here is CASSLAGNSYNEQFF. The CDR3 nucleotides read TGTGCCAGCAGCTTAGCGGGAAACTCCTACAATGAGCAGTTCTTC.

The chain recombines TRBV18 with TRBJ2-7; 12 bases map to TRBD2. With V trimmed by 3 bases and J by 3 bases, 3 bases remained unmatched. Germline V gene data show CDR1 as KGHSH and CDR2 as LQKENI. The CDR3 sequence is 15 residues long. The CDR3 region has the DNA TGTGCCAGCTCACCTAGACTAGCGGGGGTCTACGAGCAGTACTTC. Amino acid sequence: CASSPRLAGVYEQYF.

The V gene is TRBV10-3, the J gene TRBJ2-1; possible D gene TRBD2, 6 bases. In germline, CDR1 is ENHRY, CDR2 SYGVKD. Trimming cost V 10 bases and J 6 bases, with 16 bases left between them. The CDR3 sequence is 13 residues long. The CDR3 region has the DNA TGTGCCACCAAAAAAGACGGGGGCAATGAGCAGTTCTTC. Protein sequence: CATKKDGGNEQFF.

The chain has TRBV7-3 and TRBJ1-6, with D uncertain. The CDR3 sequence is 12 residues long. Per germline, CDR1 SGHTA and CDR2 FQGTGA. V lost 4 bases and J lost 7, with 5 bases in between. Written as DNA, the CDR3 is TGTGCCAGCAGCTCTCCGAATTCACCCCTCCACTTT. Residues: CASSSPNSPLHF.

The V call is TRBV18, the J call TRBJ1-4, with D possibly TRBD1 on 5 matching bases. The germline V gene encodes CDR1 KGHSH and CDR2 LQKENI. CDR3 length: 14 residues. V was clipped by 8 bases and J by 8 bases, with 18 bases between them. The CDR3 nucleotides read TGTGCCAGCGCCTCAGGGATCGGAGGGGAAAAACTGTTTTTT. Translation gives CASASGIGGEKLFF.

The chain joins TRBV5-1 to TRBJ1-4; 7 nucleotides line up with TRBD1. Germline CDR1 SGHRS, CDR2 YFSETQ. The CDR3 loop spans 16 amino acids. J lost 0 bases, V lost 4 bases, and 6 bases had no gene match. CDR3 region: CASSRWGTATNEKLFF. The CDR3 bases are TGCGCCAGCAGCCGTTGGGGGACAGCAACTAATGAAAAACTGTTTTTT.

V usage is TRBV18 and J usage is TRBJ2-2, with a tentative D call TRBD1 (5 bases). V lost 0 bases and J 12 bases, leaving 17 bases between the germline ends. Per germline, CDR1 KGHSH and CDR2 LQKENI. This CDR3 is 15 amino acids long. CDR3: CASSPPSSQVSKLFF. The CDR3 DNA reads TGTGCCAGCTCACCACCGTCGTCACAGGTCAGCAAGCTGTTTTTT. The full variable domain, rest sourced from reference TRBV18 and TRBJ2-2, is NAGVMQNPRHLVRRRGQEARLRCSPMKGHSHVYWYRQLPEEGLKFMVYLQKENIIDESGMPKERFSAEFPKEGPSILRIQQVVRGDSAAYFCASSPPSSQVSKLFFGEGSRLTVL.

The CDR3 nucleotides read TGTGCCAGCAGCTTGGACTTTGAGAACACTGAAGCTTTCTTT. Its protein product is CASSLDFENTEAFF. The chain employs TRBV5-4 and TRBJ1-1; D is undetermined. Trimming removed 0 bases at V and 1 base at J, with 7 bases between. Germline lookup yields CDR1 SGHNT and CDR2 YYREEE (reference sequence). The CDR3 loop spans 14 amino acids.

The rearrangement links TRBV11-3 to TRBJ2-7; possible D gene TRBD2, 7 bases. CDR3 length equals 13 residues. CDR1 and CDR2 (germline): SGHNT, YENEEA. V was pared by 2 bases and J by 6 bases, with 11 bases between. CDR3 nucleotide sequence: TGTGCCAGCAGCTTAAACAGGGAGGGCGAGCAGTACTTC. Its protein product is CASSLNREGEQYF.